The 15 T cell receptor beta chains below all came from one sample that was sequenced in a study of blood T cell repertoires in COVID-19. Assay used: immunoSEQ multiplex PCR; TCRdb lists only in-frame clones, some missing. The sample consists of roughly 150,000 clones, 85% of them appearing once. Sequencing was done on a sample of peripheral blood. The origin of the receptors is a woman in her sixties or seventies with COVID-19, enrolled during active disease.

This sequence joins TRBV9 and TRBJ2-3; 8 positions match TRBD1. The V gene's germline CDR1 is SGDLS and CDR2 YYNGEE. Unmatched junction bases numbered 5, after V lost 1 base and J lost 1 base. The CDR3 loop spans 16 amino acids. CDR3 protein: CASSVKGDRRTDTQYF. CDR3 nucleotides: TGTGCCAGCAGCGTAAAGGGGGACAGGCGCACAGATACGCAGTATTTT.

The chain uses TRBV5-5 and TRBJ1-1, with a tentative D call TRBD1 (6 bases). Germline V gene sequence: CDR1 SGHKS, CDR2 YYEKEE (reference sequence). The length of the CDR3 is 17 residues. V was trimmed by 4 bases and J by 3 bases, leaving 22 bases between them. The CDR3 reads CASSQETGILGDTEAFF. CDR3 coding DNA: TGTGCCAGCAGCCAGGAAACAGGGATTTTGGGTGACACTGAAGCTTTCTTT. Looking up the rest from reference TRBV5-5 and TRBJ1-1 gives the full variable domain: DAGVTQSPTHLIKTRGQQVTLRCSPISGHKSVSWYQQVLGQGPQFIFQYYEKEERGRGNFPDRFSARQFPNYSSELNVNALLLGDSALYLCASSQETGILGDTEAFFGQGTRLTVV.

This clone has just one count. The chain is built from TRBV2 and TRBJ1-2; no reliable D call. Trimming took 4 bases from V and 1 from J, leaving 10 bases between them. The CDR3 runs to 14 residues. Germline V gives CDR1 SNHLY, CDR2 FYNNEI. The chain's CDR3 is CASSAGGGNYGYTF. As DNA, the CDR3 is TGTGCCAGCAGTGCCGGCGGAGGTAACTATGGCTACACCTTC.

The V gene is TRBV10-3, the J gene TRBJ2-7; tentatively, D is TRBD1 (8 bases). V lost 3 bases and J lost 4, with 19 bases in between. CDR3 length equals 16 residues. Germline V gene data show CDR1 as ENHRY and CDR2 as SYGVKD. The DNA for the CDR3 is TGTGCCATCAGTGACCTCGGACAGGGACTAAGGTACGAGCAGTACTTC. Its translation: CAISDLGQGLRYEQYF.

This clone was seen a handful of times. The V call is TRBV19, the J call TRBJ1-2; 7 bases align to TRBD1. Germline lookup yields CDR1 LNHDA and CDR2 SQIVND (reference sequence). V was pared by 7 bases and J by 8 bases, with 13 bases of the junction left unmatched. The CDR3 spans 14 residues. CDR3 in amino acids: CASTSDRRELGYTF. CDR3 DNA sequence: TGTGCCAGTACCTCGGACAGGCGGGAACTCGGCTACACCTTC.

The chain couples TRBV5-4 to TRBJ2-4, with 9 bases aligning to TRBD2. This CDR3 contains 14 residues. J was trimmed by 8 bases and V by 0 bases; bases with no gene match: 3. Germline-derived CDR1 and CDR2 are SGHNT and YYREEE (reference sequence). The CDR3 DNA is TGTGCCAGCAGCTTGGTTAGCGGGAGTTACATTCAGTACTTC. Protein: CASSLVSGSYIQYF.

V and J are TRBV5-1 and TRBJ2-5; maybe TRBD2 (6 bases). Germline V gene data show CDR1 as SGHRS and CDR2 as YFSETQ. This CDR3 spans 14 amino acids. Trimming removed 4 bases from V and 2 bases from J, with 12 bases in between. CDR3 DNA: TGCGCCAGCAGCCGTGGCGGGGTACAAGAGACCCAGTACTTC. It is translated as CASSRGGVQETQYF.

The chain carries TRBV3-1 (or the pseudogene TRBV3-2) and TRBJ1-4; 8 bases fit TRBD1. This CDR3 spans 17 amino acids. V shed 10 bases, J shed 7 bases, and the junction held 20 bases outside the gene matches. Germline V gene data show CDR1 as LGHDT and CDR2 as YNNKEL (reference sequence). The DNA for the CDR3 is TGTGCCACCTCAGCTCCCCAGGGACAGGCCTCTTCTGAAAAACTGTTTTTT. It is translated as CATSAPQGQASSEKLFF.

This clone was detected only a few times. V and J are TRBV6-6 and TRBJ1-6; 8 bases line up with TRBD1. J lost 10 bases, V lost 5 bases, and 7 bases had no gene match. This CDR3 comprises 14 residues. Germline loops: CDR1 MNHNY, CDR2 SVGAGI (reference sequence). The CDR3 DNA sequence: TGTGCCAGCAGTGTACAGGGGGAGGACTCACCCCTCCACTTT. Protein sequence: CASSVQGEDSPLHF.

The rearrangement uses TRBV27 and TRBJ1-1; the D is unclear. This CDR3 has 17 amino acids. In germline, CDR1 is MNHEY, CDR2 SMNVEV (reference sequence). With 4 bases removed from V and 1 base from J, the gap between germline ends came to 19 bases. CDR3 DNA: TGTGCCAGCAGTTATCGTCAGTTCGCAGGTCCGAACACTGAAGCTTTCTTT. It encodes CASSYRQFAGPNTEAFF.

The chain links TRBV19 to TRBJ1-1, with 7 bases lining up with TRBD1. Germline CDR1 is LNHDA and CDR2 is SQIVND (reference sequence). This CDR3 comprises 13 residues. V dropped 2 bases and J dropped 7; count of bases not matched to a gene: 4. This CDR3 is CASSITGTVEAFF. The CDR3 DNA follows: TGTGCCAGTAGTATAACCGGGACAGTTGAAGCTTTCTTT.

V is TRBV5-1 and J is TRBJ2-1, with 9 bases lining up with TRBD1. The trim removed 3 bases at V and 7 bases at J, leaving 11 bases unmatched. Germline CDR1 and CDR2: SGHRS and YFSETQ. The CDR3 has 16 residues. The CDR3 DNA follows: TGCGCCAGCAGCTCTCTGACCCCGGGACAGGGAAATGAGCAGTTCTTC. Residues: CASSSLTPGQGNEQFF.

V is TRBV5-4 and J is TRBJ2-2; tentative D call: TRBD1 (5 bases). In germline, CDR1 is SGHNT, CDR2 YYREEE (reference sequence). The CDR3 is made up of 14 amino acids. V was shortened by 3 bases and J by 1 base, with 7 bases between the two germline ends. The CDR3 coding sequence is TGTGCCAGCAGCTCTGGACAGAACACCGGGGAGCTGTTTTTT. Protein sequence: CASSSGQNTGELFF.

The chain recombines TRBV24-1 with TRBJ1-5, with 7 bases that match TRBD1. V trimming: 9 bases; J trimming: 7 bases; junction bases outside the gene matches: 8. Per the germline V gene, CDR1 is KGHDR and CDR2 is SFDVKD. CDR3 length: 13 amino acids. CDR3 loop: CATRGGTGQPQHF. DNA for the CDR3: TGTGCCACCCGAGGGGGCACGGGGCAGCCCCAGCATTTT.

In DNA, the CDR3 is TGTGCCAGCAGTGACAGGTACTATGGCTACACCTTC. This codes for CASSDRYYGYTF. J is TRBJ1-2 and V is TRBV7-2; maybe TRBD1 (6 bases). The CDR3 runs 12 residues. The V end was cut by 6 bases, the J end by 3 bases, with 8 bases between. Germline lookup yields CDR1 SGHTA and CDR2 FQGNSA.